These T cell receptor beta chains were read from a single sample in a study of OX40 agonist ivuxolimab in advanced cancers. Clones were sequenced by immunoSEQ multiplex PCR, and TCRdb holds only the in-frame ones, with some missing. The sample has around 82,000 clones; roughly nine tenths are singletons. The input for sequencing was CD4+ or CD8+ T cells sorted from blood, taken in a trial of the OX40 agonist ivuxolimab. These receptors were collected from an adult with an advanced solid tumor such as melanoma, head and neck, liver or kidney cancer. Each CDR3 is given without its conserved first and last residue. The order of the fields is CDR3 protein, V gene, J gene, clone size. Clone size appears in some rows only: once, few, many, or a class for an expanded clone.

CDR3: ASSSTGLAGHTGELF
V: TRBV7-9
J: TRBJ2-2
size: NA

CDR3: ASSPFSDLSTDTQY
V: TRBV4-1
J: TRBJ2-3
size: NA

CDR3: AISVVAANYNEQF
V: TRBV10-3
J: TRBJ2-1
size: NA

CDR3: ASSSRAGGDGYT
V: TRBV19
J: TRBJ1-2
size: NA

CDR3: ASSTVWQGDFQETQY
V: TRBV11-3
J: TRBJ2-5
size: NA

CDR3: ASSLAVTNEKLF
V: TRBV28
J: TRBJ1-4
size: NA

CDR3: ASSFVPGTQGPNEQF
V: TRBV5-5
J: TRBJ2-1
size: NA

CDR3: ASSSGGTSGLNEQF
V: TRBV7-2
J: TRBJ2-1
size: NA

CDR3: AISEPPGTSGINEQF
V: TRBV10-3
J: TRBJ2-1
size: once

CDR3: SVGARDQPQH
V: TRBV29-1
J: TRBJ1-5
size: few

CDR3: ASGLVPLTGYSSSSYNEQF
V: TRBV12-5
J: TRBJ2-1
size: NA